These T cell receptor beta chains were read from a single sample in a study of T-cell memory formation after mild COVID-19. TCRdb re-called the 5' RACE reads with MiXCR, one entry per CDR3 protein. The data contain hundreds of thousands of distinct CDR3 sequences, around 15% of them seen just once; the ten biggest clones take up approximately 21%. Sequencing input: PBMCs or a T cell subset sorted from them (not recorded which). The receptors were gathered from a man aged 18 to 30 who had mild COVID-19 (a few samples of this study predate the infection). Cell type and time point are not known. Each CDR3 is given with its conserved first and last residue. The D gene is left open where the match is weak. Only some rows state a clone size, as once, few, many or a class for expanded clones.

V gene: TRBV28; J gene: TRBJ2-3; clone size: -; D gene: TRBD1; CDR3 protein: CASSFLGQGADTQYF; CDR3 DNA: TGTGCCAGCAGTTTCTTGGGACAGGGGGCAGATACGCAGTATTTT
V gene: TRBV5-4; J gene: TRBJ2-5; clone size: many; D gene: -; CDR3 protein: CASSLDAQETQYF; CDR3 DNA: TGTGCCAGCAGCTTGGATGCGCAGGAGACCCAGTACTTC
V gene: TRBV2; J gene: TRBJ2-3; clone size: many; D gene: TRBD2; CDR3 protein: CASSWRTRTDTQYF; CDR3 DNA: TGTGCCAGCAGTTGGCGGACTAGAACAGATACGCAGTATTTT
V gene: TRBV14; J gene: TRBJ1-2; clone size: many; D gene: -; CDR3 protein: CASSRRGSEVYGYTF; CDR3 DNA: TGTGCCAGCAGCCGCCGCGGGAGCGAGGTATATGGCTACACCTTC
V gene: TRBV6-1; J gene: TRBJ1-1; clone size: few; D gene: -; CDR3 protein: CASSERENTEAFF; CDR3 DNA: TGTGCCAGCAGTGAACGGGAAAACACTGAAGCTTTCTTT
V gene: TRBV7-2; J gene: TRBJ1-1; clone size: few; D gene: -; CDR3 protein: CASSLAVGTEAFF; CDR3 DNA: TGTGCCAGCAGCTTAGCGGTCGGCACTGAAGCTTTCTTT
V gene: TRBV30; J gene: TRBJ2-7; clone size: -; D gene: -; CDR3 protein: CAWSVGQSYEQYF; CDR3 DNA: TGTGCCTGGAGTGTGGGCCAGAGCTACGAGCAGTACTTC
V gene: TRBV6-5; J gene: TRBJ2-3; clone size: -; D gene: -; CDR3 protein: CASSYGGRGDTQYF; CDR3 DNA: TGTGCCAGCAGTTACGGGGGTCGGGGAGATACGCAGTATTTT
V gene: TRBV18; J gene: TRBJ1-1; clone size: few; D gene: -; CDR3 protein: CASSPPGKEAFF; CDR3 DNA: TGTGCCAGCTCACCACCTGGGAAAGAAGCTTTCTTT
V gene: TRBV12-3/TRBV12-4; J gene: TRBJ2-2; clone size: many; D gene: -; CDR3 protein: CASSLMRLEIGELFF; CDR3 DNA: TGTGCCAGCAGTTTGATGAGACTAGAAATCGGGGAGCTGTTTTTT
V gene: TRBV11-2; J gene: TRBJ2-5; clone size: few; D gene: TRBD2; CDR3 protein: CASNTWASGGAPETQYF; CDR3 DNA: TGTGCCAGCAACACGTGGGCCAGCGGGGGGGCCCCAGAGACCCAGTACTTC
V gene: TRBV19; J gene: TRBJ1-4; clone size: few; D gene: -; CDR3 protein: CASTSPDWRTNEKLFF; CDR3 DNA: TGTGCCAGTACATCCCCCGACTGGAGGACTAATGAAAAACTGTTTTTT
V gene: TRBV7-3; J gene: TRBJ2-3; clone size: few; D gene: TRBD2; CDR3 protein: CASSLFASGTDTQYF; CDR3 DNA: TGTGCCAGCAGCTTATTCGCTAGCGGGACAGATACGCAGTATTTT
V gene: TRBV11-2; J gene: TRBJ2-1; clone size: -; D gene: TRBD1; CDR3 protein: CASSRIWTGRYNEQFF; CDR3 DNA: TGTGCCAGCAGCCGGATCTGGACAGGGAGATACAATGAGCAGTTCTTC
V gene: TRBV11-1; J gene: TRBJ2-5; clone size: -; D gene: TRBD2; CDR3 protein: CASSRRTSGQETQYF; CDR3 DNA: TGTGCCAGCAGCCGAAGGACTAGCGGCCAAGAGACCCAGTACTTC
V gene: TRBV29-1; J gene: TRBJ1-2; clone size: -; D gene: -; CDR3 protein: CSVDPKGGANYGYTF; CDR3 DNA: TGCAGCGTTGACCCCAAGGGGGGAGCTAACTATGGCTACACCTTC
V gene: TRBV20-1; J gene: TRBJ2-3; clone size: -; D gene: -; CDR3 protein: CSALTSGSDTQYF; CDR3 DNA: TGCAGTGCTCTAACTAGTGGGTCAGATACGCAGTATTTT
V gene: TRBV11-2; J gene: TRBJ2-2; clone size: few; D gene: -; CDR3 protein: CASPTATNTGELFF; CDR3 DNA: TGTGCCAGCCCTACGGCGACGAACACCGGGGAGCTGTTTTTT
V gene: TRBV12-3/TRBV12-4; J gene: TRBJ1-5; clone size: -; D gene: -; CDR3 protein: CASRLQGIDQPQHF; CDR3 DNA: TGTGCCAGCAGACTGCAGGGGATTGATCAGCCCCAGCATTTT
V gene: TRBV4-2; J gene: TRBJ2-2; clone size: few; D gene: -; CDR3 protein: CASSQVRFNTGELFF; CDR3 DNA: TGTGCCAGCAGCCAAGTGCGGTTTAACACCGGGGAGCTGTTTTTT
V gene: TRBV6-2/TRBV6-3; J gene: TRBJ2-6; clone size: few; D gene: TRBD1; CDR3 protein: CASGPGTGAGANVLTF; CDR3 DNA: TGTGCCAGCGGTCCCGGGACAGGGGCCGGGGCCAACGTCCTGACTTTC
V gene: TRBV11-2; J gene: TRBJ2-7; clone size: -; D gene: -; CDR3 protein: CASSLDQGRYEQYF; CDR3 DNA: TGTGCCAGCAGCTTAGATCAGGGACGGTACGAGCAGTACTTC
V gene: TRBV20-1; J gene: TRBJ1-4; clone size: few; D gene: -; CDR3 protein: CSARGRSNEKLFF; CDR3 DNA: TGCAGTGCTAGGGGGAGGTCTAATGAAAAACTGTTTTTT
V gene: TRBV5-1; J gene: TRBJ1-2; clone size: -; D gene: -; CDR3 protein: CASSFGGANYGYTF; CDR3 DNA: TGCGCCAGCAGCTTTGGGGGAGCTAACTATGGCTACACCTTC
V gene: TRBV5-1; J gene: TRBJ2-3; clone size: few; D gene: -; CDR3 protein: CASSHPTTDTQYF; CDR3 DNA: TGCGCCAGCAGCCATCCAACCACAGATACGCAGTATTTT
V gene: TRBV5-6; J gene: TRBJ2-5; clone size: -; D gene: -; CDR3 protein: CASRGWATRVRETQYF; CDR3 DNA: TGTGCCAGCAGGGGGTGGGCTACGCGGGTTCGAGAGACCCAGTACTTC
V gene: TRBV6-5; J gene: TRBJ2-1; clone size: few; D gene: TRBD1; CDR3 protein: CASSYASGTGDNEQFF; CDR3 DNA: TGTGCCAGCAGTTACGCCTCCGGGACAGGGGATAATGAGCAGTTCTTC
V gene: TRBV5-1; J gene: TRBJ2-1; clone size: -; D gene: -; CDR3 protein: CASSLTITYNEQFF; CDR3 DNA: TGCGCCAGCAGCCTGACAATCACGTACAATGAGCAGTTCTTC
V gene: TRBV29-1; J gene: TRBJ2-3; clone size: -; D gene: -; CDR3 protein: CSVEGPGSTDTQYF; CDR3 DNA: TGCAGCGTTGAAGGGCCGGGCAGCACAGATACGCAGTATTTT
V gene: TRBV6-5; J gene: TRBJ1-2; clone size: few; D gene: TRBD1; CDR3 protein: CASSYGGQGVYGYTF; CDR3 DNA: TGTGCCAGCAGTTACGGGGGACAGGGAGTCTATGGCTACACCTTC
V gene: TRBV7-3; J gene: TRBJ2-3; clone size: few; D gene: -; CDR3 protein: CASSPLPNTDTQYF; CDR3 DNA: TGTGCCAGCAGCCCCCTACCCAACACAGATACGCAGTATTTT
V gene: TRBV7-9; J gene: TRBJ2-5; clone size: few; D gene: -; CDR3 protein: CASSFSLALGTQYF; CDR3 DNA: TGTGCCAGCAGCTTTAGCCTAGCGTTGGGGACCCAGTACTTC
V gene: TRBV6-5; J gene: TRBJ2-7; clone size: -; D gene: -; CDR3 protein: CASGVLYGGYEQYF; CDR3 DNA: TGTGCCAGCGGGGTACTATACGGGGGTTACGAGCAGTACTTC
V gene: TRBV3-1; J gene: TRBJ2-2; clone size: many; D gene: -; CDR3 protein: CASAQTWGAGTGELFF; CDR3 DNA: TGTGCCAGCGCCCAAACTTGGGGGGCCGGCACCGGGGAGCTGTTTTTT
V gene: TRBV5-1; J gene: TRBJ2-5; clone size: -; D gene: TRBD1; CDR3 protein: CASSTGQGIAATQYF; CDR3 DNA: TGCGCCAGCAGCACTGGACAGGGTATTGCGGCGACCCAGTACTTC
V gene: TRBV5-1; J gene: TRBJ1-1; clone size: few; D gene: -; CDR3 protein: CASSLVGFQGKNTEAFF; CDR3 DNA: TGCGCCAGCAGCTTGGTGGGGTTCCAAGGGAAGAACACTGAAGCTTTCTTT
V gene: TRBV25-1; J gene: TRBJ2-1; clone size: -; D gene: TRBD1; CDR3 protein: CASSDIYGQGVVEQFF; CDR3 DNA: TGTGCCAGCAGTGATATCTACGGACAGGGGGTTGTTGAGCAGTTCTTC
V gene: TRBV9; J gene: TRBJ1-2; clone size: few; D gene: -; CDR3 protein: CASSFRLGGGYTF; CDR3 DNA: TGTGCCAGCAGCTTCCGGTTAGGGGGGGGCTACACCTTC
V gene: TRBV7-6; J gene: TRBJ2-3; clone size: -; D gene: -; CDR3 protein: CASSLGAAAVGTDTQYF; CDR3 DNA: TGTGCCAGCAGCTTAGGTGCGGCAGCGGTTGGCACAGATACGCAGTATTTT
V gene: TRBV7-2; J gene: TRBJ1-4; clone size: -; D gene: -; CDR3 protein: CASSFDMGGNEKLFF; CDR3 DNA: TGTGCCAGCAGCTTCGATATGGGGGGCAATGAAAAACTGTTTTTT
V gene: TRBV27; J gene: TRBJ2-1; clone size: few; D gene: TRBD1; CDR3 protein: CASRRQGLQWNEQFF; CDR3 DNA: TGTGCCAGCAGGCGACAGGGTCTGCAGTGGAATGAGCAGTTCTTC
V gene: TRBV7-2; J gene: TRBJ1-2; clone size: many; D gene: TRBD1; CDR3 protein: CASSPDRNYGYTF; CDR3 DNA: TGTGCCAGCAGCCCGGACAGGAACTATGGCTACACCTTC
V gene: TRBV20-1; J gene: TRBJ1-1; clone size: few; D gene: -; CDR3 protein: CSAREAAAYTEAFF; CDR3 DNA: TGCAGTGCTAGAGAGGCGGCAGCGTACACTGAAGCTTTCTTT
V gene: TRBV24-1; J gene: TRBJ2-2; clone size: -; D gene: -; CDR3 protein: CATSSSDYWNTGELFF; CDR3 DNA: TGTGCCACCAGCTCCTCGGACTACTGGAACACCGGGGAGCTGTTTTTT
V gene: TRBV6-2/TRBV6-3; J gene: TRBJ2-7; clone size: -; D gene: -; CDR3 protein: CASSGDTPYEQYF; CDR3 DNA: TGTGCCAGCAGTGGGGACACCCCCTACGAGCAGTACTTC
V gene: TRBV12-3/TRBV12-4; J gene: TRBJ2-3; clone size: few; D gene: -; CDR3 protein: CASRNWTTGPDTQYF; CDR3 DNA: TGTGCCAGCAGAAATTGGACAACGGGCCCAGATACGCAGTATTTT
V gene: TRBV5-4; J gene: TRBJ1-1; clone size: -; D gene: TRBD1; CDR3 protein: CASRQGQDTEAFF; CDR3 DNA: TGTGCCAGCAGACAGGGACAGGACACTGAAGCTTTCTTT
V gene: TRBV6-2/TRBV6-3; J gene: TRBJ2-2; clone size: many; D gene: TRBD2; CDR3 protein: CASSRLAGNTGELFF; CDR3 DNA: TGTGCCAGCAGTCGACTAGCGGGGAACACCGGGGAGCTGTTTTTT
V gene: TRBV20-1; J gene: TRBJ1-1; clone size: -; D gene: -; CDR3 protein: CSAKQENNEAFF; CDR3 DNA: TGCAGTGCCAAACAGGAGAACAATGAAGCTTTCTTT
V gene: TRBV4-2; J gene: TRBJ1-5; clone size: few; D gene: -; CDR3 protein: CASSPRDTTNQPQHF; CDR3 DNA: TGTGCCAGCAGCCCGAGGGACACCACCAATCAGCCCCAGCATTTT
V gene: TRBV5-6; J gene: TRBJ2-3; clone size: few; D gene: -; CDR3 protein: CASSLVPRVGDTQYF; CDR3 DNA: TGTGCCAGCAGCTTGGTCCCGAGGGTGGGAGATACGCAGTATTTT
V gene: TRBV6-5; J gene: TRBJ2-1; clone size: -; D gene: TRBD2; CDR3 protein: CASTRLAGGQREQFF; CDR3 DNA: TGTGCCAGCACCCGACTAGCGGGGGGGCAACGAGAGCAGTTCTTC